The entry that follows covers one T cell receptor beta chain sequence. The table came from immunoSEQ multiplex PCR; TCRdb's copy has only in-frame clones and leaves some out. The table shows about 280,000 clones, with 65% to 90% occurring only once. This sample stems from a study of blood T cell repertoires in COVID-19. From germline, CDR1 is SGHVS and CDR2 FQNEAQ. The CDR3 extends over 14 amino acids. V lost 5 bases to trimming and J lost 4 bases; unmatched junction nucleotides: 7. The sequence was collected from a man aged 50-59 years with active or convalescent COVID-19. The J gene is TRBJ2-5, the V gene TRBV7-8; TRBD1 aligns across 7 bases. The sequencing input was peripheral blood. The CDR3 region is CASSPQGWGETQYF. The CDR3 nucleotides are TGTGCCAGCAGCCCACAGGGGTGGGGAGAGACCCAGTACTTC. The whole variable domain, filled in from reference TRBV7-8 and TRBJ2-5, reads GAGVSQSPRYKVAKRGQDVALRCDPISGHVSLFWYQQALGQGPEFLTYFQNEAQLDKSGLPSDRFFAERPEGSVSTLKIQRTQQEDSAVYLCASSPQGWGETQYFGPGTRLLVL.